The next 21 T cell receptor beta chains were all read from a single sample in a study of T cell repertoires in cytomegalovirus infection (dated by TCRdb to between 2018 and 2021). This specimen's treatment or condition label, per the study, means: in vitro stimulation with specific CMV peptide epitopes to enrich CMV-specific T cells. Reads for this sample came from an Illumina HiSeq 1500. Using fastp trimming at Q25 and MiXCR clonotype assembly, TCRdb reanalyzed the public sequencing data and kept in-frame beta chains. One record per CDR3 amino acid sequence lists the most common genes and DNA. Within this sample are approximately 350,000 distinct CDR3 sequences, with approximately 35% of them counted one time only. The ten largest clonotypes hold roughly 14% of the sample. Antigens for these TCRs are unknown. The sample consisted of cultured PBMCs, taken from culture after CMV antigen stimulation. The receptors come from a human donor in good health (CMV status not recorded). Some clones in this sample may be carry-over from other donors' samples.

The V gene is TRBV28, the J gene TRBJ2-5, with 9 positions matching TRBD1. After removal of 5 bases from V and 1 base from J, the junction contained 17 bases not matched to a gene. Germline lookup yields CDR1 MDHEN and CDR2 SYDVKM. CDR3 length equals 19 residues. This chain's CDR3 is CASSTILRAGTGFQETQYF. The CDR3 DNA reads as TGTGCCAGCAGTACCATACTCAGAGCCGGGACAGGGTTCCAAGAGACCCAGTACTTC.

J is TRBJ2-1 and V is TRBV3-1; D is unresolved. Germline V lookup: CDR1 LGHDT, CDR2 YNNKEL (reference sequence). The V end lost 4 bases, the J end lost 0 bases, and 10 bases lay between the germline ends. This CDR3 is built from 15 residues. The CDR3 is CASSPSAFSYNEQFF. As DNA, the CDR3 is TGTGCCAGCAGCCCGTCAGCGTTCTCCTACAATGAGCAGTTCTTC.

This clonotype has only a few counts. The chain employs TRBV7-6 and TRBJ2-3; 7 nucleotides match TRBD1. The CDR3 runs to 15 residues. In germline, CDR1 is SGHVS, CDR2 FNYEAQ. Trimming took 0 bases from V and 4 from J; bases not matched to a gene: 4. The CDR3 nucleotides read TGTGCCAGCAGCTTAGCCCAACAGGGGTCAGATACGCAGTATTTT. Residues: CASSLAQQGSDTQYF. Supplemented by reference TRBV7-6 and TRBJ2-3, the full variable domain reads GAGVSQSPRYKVTKRGQDVALRCDPISGHVSLYWYRQALGQGPEFLTYFNYEAQQDKSGLPNDRFSAERPEGSISTLTIQRTEQRDSAMYRCASSLAQQGSDTQYFGPGTRLTVL.

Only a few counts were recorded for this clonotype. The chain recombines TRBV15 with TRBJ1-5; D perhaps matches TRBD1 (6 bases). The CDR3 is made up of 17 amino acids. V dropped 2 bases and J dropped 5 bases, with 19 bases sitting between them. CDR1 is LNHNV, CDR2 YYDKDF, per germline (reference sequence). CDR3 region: CATSRQNSGGYDQPQHF. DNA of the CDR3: TGTGCCACCAGCAGACAGAACTCTGGGGGCTACGATCAGCCCCAGCATTTT.

The CDR3 loop reads CASGTGRGETQYF. DNA of the CDR3: TGTGCCAGCGGGACAGGGAGAGGCGAGACCCAGTACTTC. This chain links TRBV19 with TRBJ2-5; TRBD1 matches 9 bases. V lost 9 bases, J lost 5 bases, and 7 bases stayed unmatched. Germline CDR1 is LNHDA and CDR2 is SQIVND (reference sequence). This CDR3 has 13 amino acids.

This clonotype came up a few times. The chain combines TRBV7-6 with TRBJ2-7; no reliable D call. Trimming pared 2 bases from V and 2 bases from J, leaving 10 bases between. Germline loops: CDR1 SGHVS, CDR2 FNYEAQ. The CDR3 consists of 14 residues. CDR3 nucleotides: TGTGCCAGCAGCTTATTCGACGGACCCTACGAGCAGTACTTC. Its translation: CASSLFDGPYEQYF. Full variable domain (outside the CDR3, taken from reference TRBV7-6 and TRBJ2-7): GAGVSQSPRYKVTKRGQDVALRCDPISGHVSLYWYRQALGQGPEFLTYFNYEAQQDKSGLPNDRFSAERPEGSISTLTIQRTEQRDSAMYRCASSLFDGPYEQYFGPGTRLTVT.

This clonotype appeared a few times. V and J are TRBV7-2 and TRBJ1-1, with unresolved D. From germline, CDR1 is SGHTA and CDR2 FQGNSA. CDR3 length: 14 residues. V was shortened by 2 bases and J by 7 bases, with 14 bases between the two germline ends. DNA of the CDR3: TGTGCCAGCAGCTTACTGGGCGGGTTTAGTGAAGCTTTCTTT. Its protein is CASSLLGGFSEAFF.

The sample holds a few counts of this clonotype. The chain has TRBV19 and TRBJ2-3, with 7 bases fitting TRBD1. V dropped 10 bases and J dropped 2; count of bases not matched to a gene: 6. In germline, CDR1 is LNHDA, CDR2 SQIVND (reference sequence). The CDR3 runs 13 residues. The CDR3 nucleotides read TGTGCCACTTCGGACAGGCCCACAGATACGCAGTATTTT. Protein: CATSDRPTDTQYF.

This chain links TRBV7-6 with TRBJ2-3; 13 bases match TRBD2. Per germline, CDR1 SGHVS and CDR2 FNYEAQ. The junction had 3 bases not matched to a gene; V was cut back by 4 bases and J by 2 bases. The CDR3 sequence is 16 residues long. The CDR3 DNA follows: TGTGCCAGCAGCTACGGACTAGCGGGAGTCACAGATACGCAGTATTTT. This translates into CASSYGLAGVTDTQYF.

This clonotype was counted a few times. CDR3 residues: CASSPIERTRYNEQFF. The CDR3 bases are TGTGCCAGCTCACCAATTGAAAGGACTAGATATAATGAGCAGTTCTTC. The chain combines TRBV18 with TRBJ2-1; 7 bases agree with TRBD2. The CDR3 extends over 16 amino acids. V was pared by 2 bases and J by 7 bases, with 11 bases of the junction left unmatched. The germline gives CDR1 KGHSH, CDR2 LQKENI.

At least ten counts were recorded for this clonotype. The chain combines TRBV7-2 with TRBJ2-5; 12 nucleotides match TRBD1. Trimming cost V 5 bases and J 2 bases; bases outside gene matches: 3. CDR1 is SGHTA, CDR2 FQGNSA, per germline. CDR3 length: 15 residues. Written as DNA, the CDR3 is TGTGCCAGCAGCCGGGACAGGGGGCGGCAAGAGACCCAGTACTTC. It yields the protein CASSRDRGRQETQYF.

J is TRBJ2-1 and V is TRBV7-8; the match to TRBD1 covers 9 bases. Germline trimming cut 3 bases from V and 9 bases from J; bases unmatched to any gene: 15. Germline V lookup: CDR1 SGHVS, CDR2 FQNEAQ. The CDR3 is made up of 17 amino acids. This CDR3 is CASSFPPLEQGASEQFF. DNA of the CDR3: TGTGCCAGCAGCTTCCCACCTCTGGAACAGGGGGCCAGTGAGCAGTTCTTC.

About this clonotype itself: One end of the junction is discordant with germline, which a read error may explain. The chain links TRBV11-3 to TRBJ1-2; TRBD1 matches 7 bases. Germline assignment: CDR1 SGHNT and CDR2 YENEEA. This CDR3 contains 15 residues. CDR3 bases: TGTGCCAGCAGCATAGAGGGGACAGAAGTCTATGGCTACACCTTC. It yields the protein CASSIEGTEVYGYTF.

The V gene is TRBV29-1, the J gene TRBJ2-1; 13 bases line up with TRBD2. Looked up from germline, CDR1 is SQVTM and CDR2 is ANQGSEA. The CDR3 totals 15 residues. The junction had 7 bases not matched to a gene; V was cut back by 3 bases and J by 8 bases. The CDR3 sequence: CSVDKLAGGAYEQFF. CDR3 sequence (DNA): TGCAGCGTTGATAAACTAGCGGGAGGGGCCTATGAGCAGTTCTTC.

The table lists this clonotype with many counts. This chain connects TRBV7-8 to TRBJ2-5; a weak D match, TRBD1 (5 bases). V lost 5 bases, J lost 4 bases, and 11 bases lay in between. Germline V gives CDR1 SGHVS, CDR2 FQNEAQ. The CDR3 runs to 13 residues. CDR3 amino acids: CASSPGQVETQYF. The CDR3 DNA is TGTGCCAGCAGCCCCGGACAAGTAGAGACCCAGTACTTC.

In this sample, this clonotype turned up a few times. The CDR3 DNA reads TGTGCCAGCAGGAGACCCCAGGCAGACACGAACTATGGCTACACCTTC. Its protein is CASRRPQADTNYGYTF. The chain has TRBV6-1 and TRBJ1-2; the D is unclear. Trimming took 6 bases from V and 2 from J, leaving 19 bases between them. Per germline, CDR1 MNHNS and CDR2 SASEGT. The CDR3 covers 16 residues.

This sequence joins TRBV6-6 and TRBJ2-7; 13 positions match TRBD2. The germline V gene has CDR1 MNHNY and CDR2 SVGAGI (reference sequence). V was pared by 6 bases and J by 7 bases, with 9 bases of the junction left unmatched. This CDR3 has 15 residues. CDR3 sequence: CASSLGLAGELEQYV. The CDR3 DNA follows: TGTGCCAGCAGCCTCGGACTAGCGGGAGAGTTAGAGCAGTACGTC.

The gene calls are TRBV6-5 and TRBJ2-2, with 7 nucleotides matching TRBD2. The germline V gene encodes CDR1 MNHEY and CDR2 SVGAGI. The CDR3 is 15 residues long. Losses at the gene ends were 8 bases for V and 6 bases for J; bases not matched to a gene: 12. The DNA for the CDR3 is TGTGCCAGCGGGCTAGTGACTAGCCCACCCGGGGAGCTGTTTTTT. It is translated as CASGLVTSPPGELFF.

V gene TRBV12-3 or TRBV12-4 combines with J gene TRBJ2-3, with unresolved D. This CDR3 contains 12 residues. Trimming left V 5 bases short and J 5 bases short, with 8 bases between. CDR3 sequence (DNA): TGTGCCAGCAGTACAGTGGGAGATACGCAGTATTTT. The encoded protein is CASSTVGDTQYF.

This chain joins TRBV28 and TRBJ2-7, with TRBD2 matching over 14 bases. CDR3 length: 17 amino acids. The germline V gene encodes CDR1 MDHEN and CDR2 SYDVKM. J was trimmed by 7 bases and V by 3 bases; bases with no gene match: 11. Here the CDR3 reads CASSFGVGTSGSGEQYF. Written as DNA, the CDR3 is TGTGCCAGCAGTTTTGGGGTGGGGACTAGCGGGAGCGGTGAGCAGTACTTC.

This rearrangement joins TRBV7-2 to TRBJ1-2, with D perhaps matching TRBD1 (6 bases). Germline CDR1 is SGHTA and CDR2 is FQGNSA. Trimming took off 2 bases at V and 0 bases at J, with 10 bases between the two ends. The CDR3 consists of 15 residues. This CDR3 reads CASSLNPGANYGYTF. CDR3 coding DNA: TGTGCCAGCAGCTTAAATCCAGGGGCTAACTATGGCTACACCTTC.